This entry lists 23 T cell receptor beta chains sequenced from one sample in a study of blood T cell repertoires in COVID-19. The repertoire was sequenced with immunoSEQ multiplex PCR; TCRdb's copy has only in-frame clones and lacks some. The sample holds hundreds of thousands of clones, around nine tenths seen once. The sequenced sample consisted of peripheral blood. The source is a woman aged 30 to 39 with acute or convalescent COVID-19.

The chain is built from TRBV6-5 and TRBJ2-1, with 7 bases identical to TRBD2. This CDR3 contains 12 residues. Germline lookup yields CDR1 MNHEY and CDR2 SVGAGI. J lost 9 bases, V lost 5 bases, and 4 bases had no gene match. DNA of the CDR3: TGTGCCAGCAGTCCGGGAGGAGGTGAGCAGTTCTTC. Protein product: CASSPGGGEQFF.

V is TRBV3-1 (or the pseudogene TRBV3-2) and J is TRBJ1-5; TRBD1 agrees at 11 bases. This CDR3 is built from 15 residues. Germline CDR1 LGHDT, CDR2 YNNKEL (reference sequence). V lost 4 bases and J lost 4; bases outside the gene matches: 3. The CDR3 sequence: CASSRGTGGNQPQHF. The CDR3 bases are TGTGCCAGCAGCCGGGGGACAGGGGGGAATCAGCCCCAGCATTTT.

The CDR3 region is CASSPGQGSLTYGYTF. The CDR3 DNA reads as TGTGCCAGCAGCCCCGGACAGGGGAGTTTAACCTATGGCTACACCTTC. The V gene is TRBV14, the J gene TRBJ1-2; 9 bases line up with TRBD1. The V gene end was trimmed by 4 bases and the J gene end by 4 bases; junction bases not matched to a gene: 10. Germline V gives CDR1 SGHDN, CDR2 FVKESK. This CDR3 comprises 16 residues.

The DNA of the CDR3 is TGTGCCTGGAGTGTAGGTGGTGTCAGGGTGTTATCAGATACGCAGTATTTT. Amino acids: CAWSVGGVRVLSDTQYF. The rearrangement uses TRBV30 and TRBJ2-3; weak D call: TRBD1 (5 bases). This CDR3 is 17 amino acids long. Per the germline V gene, CDR1 is GTSNPN and CDR2 is SVGIG (reference sequence). Trimming stripped 0 bases from V and 4 bases from J, with 20 bases between.

This clone has only one observation. The chain has TRBV7-9 and TRBJ1-1, with 7 bases identical to TRBD1. Germline CDR1 SEHNR, CDR2 FQNEAQ (reference sequence). This CDR3 contains 13 residues. The trim removed 5 bases at V and 10 bases at J, leaving 10 bases unmatched. The CDR3 nucleotides are TGTGCCAGCAGCCGACAGGGTCGTAGGGCAGCTTTCTTT. The encoded protein is CASSRQGRRAAFF.

The V gene is TRBV3-1 (or the pseudogene TRBV3-2), the J gene TRBJ2-7, with D perhaps matching TRBD2 (6 bases). Trimming removed 4 bases at V and 0 bases at J, with 10 bases between. CDR3 size: 14 residues. Germline V gives CDR1 LGHDT, CDR2 YNNKEL (reference sequence). The chain's CDR3 is CASSLGGVSYEQYF. CDR3 bases: TGTGCCAGCAGCCTCGGGGGAGTCTCCTACGAGCAGTACTTC.

This clone has only a few counts. V is TRBV2 and J is TRBJ1-5; D is uncertain. The CDR3 has 15 amino acids. Germline V gives CDR1 SNHLY, CDR2 FYNNEI. V lost 4 bases and J 2 bases, leaving 12 bases between the germline ends. For the CDR3, the DNA is TGTGCCAGCAGTGGCCAGACTGTAGGCAATCAGCCCCAGCATTTT. Translated, it gives CASSGQTVGNQPQHF.

The CDR3 sequence: CASSDPQGYDGYTF. The DNA for the CDR3 is TGTGCCAGCAGTGACCCACAGGGGTACGATGGCTACACCTTC. The chain employs TRBV2 and TRBJ1-2, with 7 bases lining up with TRBD1. V shed 3 bases, J shed 6 bases, and the junction held 7 bases outside the gene matches. Germline V lookup: CDR1 SNHLY, CDR2 FYNNEI. The CDR3 runs to 14 residues.

This rearrangement joins TRBV27 to TRBJ1-1; tentative D call: TRBD1 (6 bases). The CDR3 is 16 residues long. Trimming stripped 5 bases from V and 0 bases from J, with 16 bases between. Germline CDR1 and CDR2: MNHEY and SMNVEV (reference sequence). The DNA of the CDR3 is TGTGCCAGCAGTCCGCGGCACAGGGAGATGAACACTGAAGCTTTCTTT. This translates into CASSPRHREMNTEAFF.

This sequence joins TRBV10-1 and TRBJ1-2; tentatively, D is TRBD1 (6 bases). The CDR3 has 14 residues. The germline CDR1 and CDR2 sequences are WNHNN and SYGVQD (reference sequence). Trimming left V 6 bases short and J 3 bases short, with 14 bases between. The CDR3 coding sequence is TGCGCCAGCAGCCCGGGGGGCGCGGACTATGGCTACACCTTC. This sequence encodes CASSPGGADYGYTF.

The J gene is TRBJ1-6, the V gene TRBV6-5, with 10 nucleotides matching TRBD1. CDR3 length: 14 residues. Germline V gene data show CDR1 as MNHEY and CDR2 as SVGAGI. V lost 6 bases to trimming and J lost 10 bases; unmatched junction nucleotides: 6. The CDR3: CASRPGQGRSPLHF. CDR3 sequence (DNA): TGTGCCAGCAGGCCGGGACAGGGGCGGTCACCCCTCCACTTT.

The rearrangement uses TRBV7-3 and TRBJ2-3; 12 positions agree with TRBD2. Germline loops: CDR1 SGHTA, CDR2 FQGTGA. V lost 4 bases, J lost 0 bases, and 8 bases stayed unmatched. The CDR3 length is 18 residues. The CDR3 nucleotides read TGTGCCAGCAGCTCGGGACCTCTAGCGGGGGGGAGCACAGATACGCAGTATTTT. Protein: CASSSGPLAGGSTDTQYF.

J is TRBJ1-1 and V is TRBV29-1; possible D gene TRBD1, 5 bases. The germline V and J ends were trimmed by 4 bases and 5 bases, with 17 bases remaining between them. Germline assignment: CDR1 SQVTM and CDR2 ANQGSEA. The CDR3 totals 14 residues. CDR3 amino acids: CSVVLVQGETEAFF. CDR3 DNA sequence: TGCAGCGTTGTTTTGGTCCAGGGCGAGACTGAAGCTTTCTTT.

The chain joins TRBV25-1 to TRBJ1-2; D possibly corresponds to TRBD1 (6 bases). V gave up 4 bases and J gave up 3 bases, with 15 bases separating them. Germline V CDR1 and CDR2: MGHDK, SYGVNS. This CDR3 has 15 amino acids. The CDR3 loop is CASSGTGSNYYGYTF. CDR3 DNA: TGTGCCAGCAGTGGCACAGGGTCCAACTACTATGGCTACACCTTC.

The chain uses TRBV5-1 and TRBJ2-3, with D unresolved. The germline V and J ends were trimmed by 0 bases and 2 bases, with 10 bases remaining between them. Per the germline V gene, CDR1 is SGHRS and CDR2 is YFSETQ. This CDR3 has 15 residues. CDR3 bases: TGCGCCAGCAGCTTGGAGGCAGGTGCCACAGATACGCAGTATTTT. Protein product: CASSLEAGATDTQYF.

This sequence joins TRBV12-3 or TRBV12-4 and TRBJ2-3; perhaps TRBD2 as D (6 bases). Trimming left V 11 bases short and J 0 bases short, with 12 bases between. The CDR3 length is 13 residues. The CDR3 DNA sequence: TGTGCCTCACGGGAGTCTAGCACAGATACGCAGTATTTT. This sequence encodes CASRESSTDTQYF.

The V call is TRBV4-2, the J call TRBJ2-7; D remains unclear. Germline V CDR1 and CDR2: LGHNA, YNFKEQ. This CDR3 has 16 amino acids. V shed 0 bases and J shed 0 bases, with 12 bases lying between them. CDR3 region: CASSQDPTPSSYEQYF. In nucleotides, the CDR3 is TGTGCCAGCAGCCAAGATCCGACACCGAGCTCCTACGAGCAGTACTTC.

V usage is TRBV6-5 and J usage is TRBJ1-5; D unresolved. Germline loops: CDR1 MNHEY, CDR2 SVGAGI. The CDR3 is made up of 15 amino acids. Deletions cut 0 bases from V and 6 bases from J, with 12 bases between. This chain's CDR3 is CASSYSNGVGQPQHF. CDR3 nucleotide sequence: TGTGCCAGCAGTTACTCGAACGGGGTTGGTCAGCCCCAGCATTTT.

This chain joins TRBV13 and TRBJ2-7; D is possibly TRBD2 (6 bases). Germline V CDR1 and CDR2: PRHDT, FYEKMQ (reference sequence). With 4 bases removed from V and 3 bases from J, the gap between germline ends came to 10 bases. CDR3 length: 13 residues. CDR3 DNA sequence: TGTGCCAGCAGCTCCGACGGGGGCTACGAGCAGTACTTC. Protein product: CASSSDGGYEQYF.

The chain uses TRBV7-6 and TRBJ2-1, with 7 bases fitting TRBD1. J was trimmed by 3 bases and V by 3 bases; bases with no gene match: 5. Germline V lookup: CDR1 SGHVS, CDR2 FNYEAQ. CDR3 size: 15 residues. CDR3 loop: CASSFRDSYYNEQFF. Written as DNA, the CDR3 is TGTGCCAGCAGCTTCCGGGACAGCTACTACAATGAGCAGTTCTTC.

The chain uses TRBV10-1 and TRBJ2-3; possible D gene TRBD2, 5 bases. The CDR3 runs 16 residues. V lost 6 bases and J 2 bases, leaving 18 bases between the germline ends. CDR1 WNHNN and CDR2 SYGVQD come from the germline V gene (reference sequence). The CDR3: CASRPGLFNDTDTQYF. The CDR3 bases are TGCGCCAGCAGGCCTGGACTGTTCAACGACACAGATACGCAGTATTTT.

The rearrangement joins TRBV2 to TRBJ2-3, with 8 bases identical to TRBD2. V dropped 2 bases and J dropped 2; count of bases not matched to a gene: 12. Germline V gene lookup returns CDR1 SNHLY and CDR2 FYNNEI. This CDR3 spans 18 amino acids. For the CDR3, the DNA is TGTGCCAGCAGTGAAAGAGTTCAAGCGGGGGCCCACACAGATACGCAGTATTTT. It yields the protein CASSERVQAGAHTDTQYF. The full variable domain, completed using reference TRBV2 and TRBJ2-3, is EPEVTQTPSHQVTQMGQEVILRCVPISNHLYFYWYRQILGQKVEFLVSFYNNEISEKSEIFDDQFSVERPDGSNFTLKIRSTKLEDSAMYFCASSERVQAGAHTDTQYFGPGTRLTVL.

This clone was observed once. At one end, the junction sequence differs from germline, possibly due to a read error. The chain employs TRBV5-1 and TRBJ1-1; D is possibly TRBD1 (5 bases). The CDR3 is 13 amino acids. Germline assignment: CDR1 SGHRS and CDR2 YFSETQ. CDR3 nucleotide sequence: TGCGCCAGCAGGTTGGACATGTACGCTGAAGCTTTCTTT. This translates into CASRLDMYAEAFF.